This T cell receptor (beta chain) was sequenced during a study of early T cells in non-severe SARS-CoV-2 infection. Per the germline V gene, CDR1 is SGHNT and CDR2 is YYREEE (reference sequence). This CDR3 region has 14 residues. V lost 6 bases, J lost 5 bases, and 17 bases lay in between. TCRdb itself ran the 5' RACE reads through MiXCR, one entry per CDR3 protein. This table holds around 79,000 distinct CDR3 sequences, approximately 10% found once. J is TRBJ1-1 and V is TRBV5-4, with unresolved D. The clonotype originates from an adult who was a healthcare worker with PCR-confirmed SARS-CoV-2 infection or an uninfected control (not recorded which). This sample comprised whole blood, obtained at baseline. For the CDR3, the DNA is TGTGCCAGCACCCGCTCGGAAAAGGATACTGAAGCTTTCTTT. This sequence encodes CASTRSEKDTEAFF.